The TCR beta chain described here comes from a study of blood T cell repertoires in COVID-19. In the original processing: Amplified reference gene primers provided the basis for estimating nucleated cell counts. Generated by immunoSEQ multiplex PCR, the TCRdb table keeps only in-frame clones and is missing some. V and J calls and clone size are as listed in that table; D and trimming were resolved from the DNA. The sample yields 150,000 to 200,000 clones, about 88% seen once. Germline assignment: CDR1 SGHRS and CDR2 YFSETQ. CDR3 length: 15 residues. Trimming took 2 bases from V and 4 from J; bases not matched to a gene: 6.

The V gene is TRBV5-1, the J gene TRBJ2-1; 7 bases are shared with TRBD2. Material for sequencing was peripheral blood. This receptor was identified in a woman aged 25 to 39 with active or convalescent COVID-19. This CDR3 reads CASSFTSDGYNEQFF. The CDR3 nucleotides are TGCGCCAGCAGCTTTACTAGCGACGGTTACAATGAGCAGTTCTTC.